These T cell receptor beta chains were read from a single sample in a study of long-term antiretroviral therapy in people with HIV. Profiling relied on immunoSEQ multiplex PCR, and the TCRdb table lists in-frame clones only, not all of them. The table records more than 15,000 clones, around three quarters of them present only once. The sample in question was unsorted PBMCs, obtained 2.9 years after starting antiretroviral therapy. These receptors were collected from a woman in her 30s with HIV. Each CDR3 is given with its conserved first and last residue. The order of the fields is J gene, V gene, clone size, D gene, CDR3 length, CDR3 protein, CDR3 DNA. D genes are given only for firm matches. Only part of the rows carry a size: once, few, many, or a class if the clone is expanded.

TRBJ1-2,TRBV30,.,TRBD1,14,CAWSLQGGPYGYTF,TGTGCCTGGAGCCTACAGGGGGGGCCCTATGGCTACACCTTC
TRBJ2-1,TRBV6-6,once,.,14,CASQGGGPYNEQFF,TGTGCCAGCCAGGGGGGGGGCCCCTACAATGAGCAGTTCTTC
TRBJ2-3,TRBV29-1,.,TRBD2,15,CSVGPSGVGTDTQYF,TGCAGCGTTGGTCCTAGCGGAGTAGGCACAGATACGCAGTATTTT
TRBJ1-1,TRBV27,few,.,11,CASTRGTEAFF,TGTGCCAGCACCCGGGGGACTGAAGCTTTCTTT
TRBJ2-3,TRBV2,.,TRBD1,13,CASSGQGFDTQYF,TGTGCCAGCAGTGGACAGGGTTTCGATACGCAGTATTTT
TRBJ1-2,TRBV9,.,.,14,CASSVRDGSYGYTF,TGTGCCAGCAGCGTCAGGGACGGAAGCTATGGCTACACCTTC
TRBJ2-5,TRBV7-6,.,.,16,CASSPVSWTRAETQYF,TGTGCCAGCAGCCCCGTTAGTTGGACCCGGGCAGAGACCCAGTACTTC
TRBJ1-1,TRBV11-2,.,.,15,CASSLVRGRGPEAFF,TGTGCCAGCAGCTTAGTCCGGGGGCGCGGCCCTGAAGCTTTCTTT
TRBJ2-1,TRBV27,.,TRBD2,16,CASSLSGTSMVSEQFF,TGTGCCAGCAGTTTATCAGGGACTAGCATGGTGAGTGAGCAGTTCTTC
TRBJ2-1,TRBV6-4,.,.,13,CASSDSDYNEQFF,TGTGCCAGCAGTGACTCGGACTACAATGAGCAGTTCTTC
TRBJ1-1,TRBV6-6,.,.,15,CASSGTSNLPPEAFF,TGTGCCAGCAGTGGAACTTCAAACCTACCCCCTGAAGCTTTCTTT
TRBJ1-5,TRBV6-1,.,.,16,CASSVFGGNSNQPQHF,TGTGCCAGCAGTGTATTCGGGGGAAATAGCAATCAGCCCCAGCATTTT
TRBJ2-5,TRBV5-8,.,.,16,CASSFVSTVGQETQYF,TGTGCCAGCAGCTTTGTTTCAACAGTGGGCCAAGAGACCCAGTACTTC
TRBJ2-7,TRBV19,.,.,15,CASSIDWGARYEQYF,TGTGCCAGTAGTATAGATTGGGGGGCGCGGTACGAGCAGTACTTC
TRBJ2-1,TRBV7-3,.,TRBD2,15,CASRESGSSYNEQFF,TGTGCCAGCAGGGAAAGCGGGAGCTCCTACAATGAGCAGTTCTTC
TRBJ2-1,TRBV18,.,TRBD1,15,CASLPTGGYYNEQFF,TGTGCCAGCTTACCGACAGGGGGTTACTACAATGAGCAGTTCTTC
TRBJ1-2,TRBV27,.,TRBD1,15,CASSSPGQGAYGYTF,TGTGCCAGCAGTTCTCCGGGACAGGGGGCCTATGGCTACACCTTC
TRBJ2-6,TRBV30,.,TRBD1,13,CACQGAGANVLTF,TGTGCCTGTCAGGGGGCGGGGGCCAACGTCCTGACTTTC
TRBJ1-1,TRBV4-1,.,.,18,CASSQGILRQRMNTEAFF,TGCGCCAGCAGCCAAGGGATACTAAGGCAACGGATGAACACTGAAGCTTTCTTT
TRBJ1-4,TRBV11-2,.,.,14,CASSSRQVSEKLFF,TGTGCCAGCAGCTCCCGACAGGTCTCAGAAAAACTGTTTTTT
TRBJ1-5,TRBV30,once,TRBD1,15,CAWSMGQGAGQPQHF,TGTGCCTGGAGTATGGGACAGGGGGCGGGCCAGCCCCAGCATTTT
TRBJ1-6,TRBV6-5,.,.,12,CASSYLGSPLHF,TGTGCCAGCAGTTACCTAGGCTCACCCCTCCACTTT
TRBJ2-1,TRBV7-9,.,.,17,CASSAPPGPSSYNEQFF,TGTGCCAGCAGCGCCCCACCGGGACCTAGCTCCTACAATGAGCAGTTCTTC
TRBJ2-1,TRBV18,.,.,13,CASSPWRNNEQFF,TGTGCCAGCTCACCATGGAGGAACAATGAGCAGTTCTTC
TRBJ2-1,TRBV11-2,.,.,18,CASSVTYHEDSPYNEQFF,TGTGCCAGCAGCGTAACGTACCACGAGGACAGCCCCTACAATGAGCAGTTCTTC
TRBJ2-1,TRBV19,.,TRBD2,14,CASSISPGGGEQFF,TGTGCCAGTAGTATCTCCCCGGGAGGAGGTGAGCAGTTCTTC
TRBJ2-1,TRBV11-2,.,.,14,CASSLDAKANEQFF,TGTGCCAGCAGCTTAGACGCGAAGGCAAATGAGCAGTTCTTC
TRBJ1-6,TRBV18,.,TRBD1,15,CASSTLGQGAHHLHF,TGTGCCAGCTCCACCCTTGGGCAGGGGGCGCATCACCTCCACTTT
TRBJ2-2,TRBV30,once,.,16,CAWGPQGSVSTGELFF,TGTGCCTGGGGACCCCAGGGATCGGTATCGACCGGGGAGCTGTTTTTT
TRBJ1-1,TRBV5-1,.,.,13,CASSPGFGTEAFF,TGCGCCAGCAGCCCGGGATTCGGCACTGAAGCTTTCTTT
TRBJ1-1,TRBV5-4,.,.,16,CASSLKLTDPNTEAFF,TGTGCCAGCAGCTTGAAATTGACAGACCCAAACACTGAAGCTTTCTTT
TRBJ2-6,TRBV7-9,.,TRBD1,18,CASSSRQGARPGANVLTF,TGTGCCAGCAGCTCTAGACAGGGGGCGCGACCTGGGGCCAACGTCCTGACTTTC
TRBJ2-1,TRBV10-3,.,TRBD2,15,CAISRTSGGNDEQFF,TGTGCCATCAGCCGGACTAGCGGGGGTAATGATGAGCAGTTCTTC
TRBJ2-7,TRBV18,.,.,12,CASSLSSYEQYF,TGTGCCAGCTCACTTTCTTCCTACGAGCAGTACTTC
TRBJ1-2,TRBV27,.,TRBD1,13,CASSRDRGYGYTF,TGTGCCAGCAGTCGGGACAGGGGTTATGGCTACACCTTC
TRBJ2-7,TRBV12-5,.,.,14,CASGSPGIQDEQYF,TGTGCTAGTGGTTCCCCCGGGATACAAGACGAGCAGTACTTC
TRBJ1-2,TRBV7-3,.,.,13,CASSLGLNYGYTF,TGTGCCAGCAGCTTGGGGCTGAACTATGGCTACACCTTC